The 17 T cell receptor beta chains listed next were all sequenced from one sample in a study of regulatory T cells in long-lasting Graves disease. Construction of TCR beta libraries relied on iRepertoire HTBI primers and on Arm-PCR targeting CDR3 regions. TCRdb re-called the multiplex PCR reads through MiXCR, storing one row per CDR3 protein. The sample lists roughly 450,000 distinct CDR3 sequences, around 24% occurring once. Time point reported: persistent/refractory GD, antithyroid drugs over 5 years with positive TRAb. PBMC RNA served as the TCR library source. The sequencing here drew on peripheral blood mononuclear cells (PBMCs), taken when the disease was refractory, from a patient treated with antithyroid drugs. The origin of the receptors is a female donor with Graves disease.

This clonotype was counted many times. The V gene is TRBV15, the J gene TRBJ2-7; D perhaps matches TRBD2 (6 bases). CDR1 and CDR2 from the germline V gene are LNHNV and YYDKDF (reference sequence). The CDR3 spans 13 residues. Trimming shortened V by 5 bases and J by 6 bases, and 14 bases separated the two germline ends. The CDR3 region has the DNA TGTGCCACCAGCGGGACTCATGGGGTCGAGCAGTACTTC. This gives the protein CATSGTHGVEQYF.

This clonotype was counted a few times. Possible read error: a much larger clone is one base away. The chain joins TRBV7-2 to TRBJ2-7; D is unresolved. Germline V gives CDR1 SGHTA, CDR2 FQGNSA. The CDR3 sequence is 15 residues long. The CDR3 protein is CASSLGSGSGYGQYF. The CDR3 nucleotides read TGTGCCAGCAGCTTAGGTTCGGGCTCTGGCTACGGGCAGTACTTC.

This clonotype was detected many times. This CDR3 reads CASSLDRGGDIQYF. The CDR3 bases are TGCGCCAGCAGCTTGGACAGGGGAGGAGACATTCAGTACTTC. V usage is TRBV5-1 and J usage is TRBJ2-4; the D gene is possibly TRBD1 (7 bases). Trimming stripped 0 bases from V and 8 bases from J, with 12 bases between. CDR3 length: 14 amino acids. The germline gives CDR1 SGHRS, CDR2 YFSETQ. Full variable domain (rest looked up from reference TRBV5-1 and TRBJ2-4): KAGVTQTPRYLIKTRGQQVTLSCSPISGHRSVSWYQQTPGQGLQFLFEYFSETQRNKGNFPGRFSGRQFSNSRSEMNVSTLELGDSALYLCASSLDRGGDIQYFGAGTRLSVL.

Points on this clonotype: A much bigger clone sits one base away, suggesting this may be a read error. The CDR3 region is CASSPLAGGPQEAQYF. CDR3 nucleotides: TGTGCCAGCAGTCCACTAGCGGGAGGTCCTCAAGAGGCCCAGTACTTC. This rearrangement joins TRBV27 to TRBJ2-5; TRBD2 matches 12 bases. The CDR3 extends over 16 amino acids. The germline V gene has CDR1 MNHEY and CDR2 SMNVEV (reference sequence).

The chain recombines TRBV6-2 or TRBV6-3 with TRBJ2-7; D not certain. This CDR3 has 13 amino acids. CDR1 and CDR2 (germline): MNHEY, SVGEGT. Trimming removed 7 bases from V and 2 bases from J, with 12 bases in between. CDR3 bases: TGTGCCAGCACCTACAACCCGACCTACGAGCAGTACTTC. Translating gives CASTYNPTYEQYF.

V gene TRBV20-1 combines with J gene TRBJ2-7; 7 bases agree with TRBD2. The CDR3 consists of 15 residues. Trimming cost V 3 bases and J 4 bases; bases outside gene matches: 12. Germline values: CDR1 DFQATT, CDR2 SNEGSKA (reference sequence). CDR3 sequence: CSASFPGRRSYEQYF. The CDR3 nucleotides are TGCAGTGCTAGTTTTCCCGGGAGGCGAAGTTACGAGCAGTACTTC.

A word on this clonotype: A much larger clone differs by one base, so this may be a read error. The chain employs TRBV4-2 and TRBJ1-1; possibly TRBD1 for D (5 bases). CDR3 size: 15 residues. The V and J ends lost 1 base and 1 base respectively, with 10 bases between them. CDR1 and CDR2 from the germline V gene are LGHNA and YNFKEQ. CDR3 nucleotide sequence: TGTGCCAGCAGCCAAGCCGCAGGGAGGAACACTGAAGCTTTCTTT. This codes for CASSQAAGRNTEAFF.

A few counts support this clonotype. V and J are TRBV20-1 and TRBJ2-7; TRBD2 matches at 8 bases. Germline CDR1 and CDR2: DFQATT and SNEGSKA (reference sequence). Trimming took 5 bases from V and 4 from J; bases not matched to a gene: 13. This CDR3 spans 15 amino acids. The CDR3 sequence is CSALYWREVWYEQYF. CDR3 coding DNA: TGCAGTGCTCTTTATTGGCGGGAGGTCTGGTACGAGCAGTACTTC.

A single count supports this clonotype. This chain connects TRBV18 to TRBJ1-1; 10 nucleotides match TRBD1. The CDR3 consists of 17 residues. The germline V gene encodes CDR1 KGHSH and CDR2 LQKENI. J lost 5 bases, V lost 5 bases, and 14 bases had no gene match. CDR3 region: CASSSYGGQGERTEAFF. The CDR3 nucleotides are TGTGCCAGCTCATCCTATGGAGGACAGGGGGAGAGAACTGAAGCTTTCTTT.

This clonotype came up many times. The CDR3 here is CASSLRGVTGELFF. The CDR3 DNA sequence: TGTGCCAGCAGTCTTCGTGGGGTCACCGGGGAGCTGTTTTTT. The chain has TRBV12-3 or TRBV12-4 and TRBJ2-2; no definite D call. V lost 5 bases to trimming and J lost 4 bases, with 11 bases between them. The CDR3 length is 14 residues.

The rearrangement links TRBV5-1 to TRBJ2-2, with 9 bases fitting TRBD2. V lost 0 bases and J lost 3; bases outside the gene matches: 3. This CDR3 region has 16 residues. Looked up from germline, CDR1 is SGHRS and CDR2 is YFSETQ. For the CDR3, the DNA is TGCGCCAGCAGCTTGGCTGGCGGGAGGGACACCGGGGAGCTGTTTTTT. Amino acid sequence: CASSLAGGRDTGELFF.

J is TRBJ1-2 and V is TRBV19; perhaps TRBD1 as D (6 bases). This CDR3 spans 13 amino acids. Germline CDR1 reads LNHDA; CDR2 reads SQIVND (reference sequence). The V end was cut by 11 bases, the J end by 8 bases, with 21 bases between. The CDR3 is CAGTTGFGGGYTF. CDR3 DNA: TGTGCCGGAACTACAGGGTTCGGGGGAGGCTACACCTTC.

This clonotype has ten or more counts. CDR3 sequence reads: CAISERSGQTNTEAFF. The CDR3, as DNA: TGTGCCATCAGTGAAAGGAGTGGCCAGACGAACACTGAAGCTTTCTTT. The rearrangement links TRBV10-3 to TRBJ1-1, with no clear D. V lost 3 bases to trimming and J lost 1 base, with 15 bases between them. This CDR3 spans 16 amino acids. Germline CDR1 ENHRY, CDR2 SYGVKD.

This clonotype has a count of ten or more. This chain connects TRBV20-1 to TRBJ2-5; 12 bases map to TRBD2. Germline V gene sequence: CDR1 DFQATT, CDR2 SNEGSKA (reference sequence). This CDR3 spans 13 amino acids. After removal of 5 bases from V and 4 bases from J, the junction contained 2 bases not matched to a gene. This CDR3 is CSARGLAGETQYF. The CDR3 region has the DNA TGCAGTGCTCGGGGACTAGCGGGAGAGACCCAGTACTTC.

This clonotype turned up a few times. The gene calls are TRBV24-1 and TRBJ2-5; 9 positions agree with TRBD2. CDR1 and CDR2 from the germline V gene are KGHDR and SFDVKD. The CDR3 is made up of 16 amino acids. Trimming cost V 1 base and J 1 base; bases outside gene matches: 3. CDR3 amino acids: CATSDFLREGQETQYF. CDR3 sequence (DNA): TGTGCCACCAGTGATTTCCTGCGGGAGGGCCAAGAGACCCAGTACTTC.

This clonotype has more than one count but fewer than ten. The chain links TRBV19 to TRBJ1-5, with 7 nucleotides matching TRBD1. CDR3 length: 15 residues. Germline values: CDR1 LNHDA, CDR2 SQIVND (reference sequence). The ends lost 10 bases at V and 0 bases at J; junction bases unmatched: 9. The CDR3 DNA reads as TGTGCCACCAAAACAGGGGATTATAGCAATCAGCCCCAGCATTTT. Translating gives CATKTGDYSNQPQHF.

V gene TRBV28 combines with J gene TRBJ2-3, with a weak D call TRBD2 (6 bases). The CDR3 has 15 amino acids. V was shortened by 2 bases and J by 0 bases, with 9 bases between the two germline ends. The germline CDR1 and CDR2 sequences are MDHEN and SYDVKM. CDR3 in amino acids: CASSLGGVSTDTQYF. CDR3 DNA: TGTGCCAGCAGTTTAGGCGGGGTTAGCACAGATACGCAGTATTTT.